A selection of T cell receptor beta chains follows, all from one sample in a study of blood T cell repertoires in COVID-19. TCRdb's copy holds only in-frame clones and misses some; the assay was immunoSEQ multiplex PCR. This table holds 90,000 to 110,000 clones, roughly 80% found once. The specimen sequenced was peripheral blood. These receptors originate from a woman aged 70-85 years with acute or convalescent COVID-19. The CDR3 runs from the conserved cysteine through the conserved F or W. A D gene is named only where the DNA matches it firmly. Expanded clones get a size class; other rows say once, few or many, or leave the size out.

D gene	V gene	clone size	J gene	CDR3 DNA	CDR3 protein
NA	TRBV19	NA	TRBJ1-2	TGTGCCAGTAGTAGAAACCGCCGAGGGGGCTATGGCTACACCTTC	CASSRNRRGGYGYTF
TRBD1	TRBV5-1	NA	TRBJ2-7	TGCGCCAGCAGGGGGACAGGGTCCTACGAGCAGTACTTC	CASRGTGSYEQYF
TRBD1	TRBV2	NA	TRBJ2-1	TGTGCCAGCAGCGAACAGGGGGCCTCCTACAATGAGCAGTTCTTC	CASSEQGASYNEQFF
NA	TRBV19	few	TRBJ1-5	TGTGCCAGTAGTGGGGGCCCTCATAGCAATCAGCCCCAGCATTTT	CASSGGPHSNQPQHF
NA	TRBV29-1	NA	TRBJ2-3	TGCAGCGTGAATGGGGGCCTTGGTGATACGCAGTATTTT	CSVNGGLGDTQYF
NA	TRBV29-1	few	TRBJ2-2	TGCAGCGTCCGCGCACCTACCGGGGAGCTGTTTTTT	CSVRAPTGELFF
NA	TRBV28	NA	TRBJ1-5	TGTGCCAGCAGTTTAGGGGGCGCAGGGACGTATCAGCCCCAGCATTTT	CASSLGGAGTYQPQHF
TRBD1	TRBV6-2/TRBV6-3	NA	TRBJ1-5	TGTGCCAGCAGTTCCCTTGACAGGGGGAAGGATCAGCCCCAGCATTTT	CASSSLDRGKDQPQHF
NA	TRBV19	once	TRBJ2-5	TGTGCCAGTAGTTCCCGGAAAGGAGGGGTTCAAGAGACCCAGTACTTC	CASSSRKGGVQETQYF
TRBD2	TRBV7-6	NA	TRBJ2-7	TGTGCCAGCAGCTTACGCGGGGGGACCTACGAGCAGTACTTC	CASSLRGGTYEQYF
NA	TRBV6-5	NA	TRBJ1-2	TGTGCCAGCAGGTCCTACAGTAACTATGGCTACACCTTC	CASRSYSNYGYTF
NA	TRBV14	NA	TRBJ2-7	TGTGCCAGCAGCCAAGCGGAAGGGAGCTTCAAGCAGTACTTC	CASSQAEGSFKQYF
NA	TRBV7-8	NA	TRBJ1-2	TGTGCCAGCAGCCATCCACAGGGTGGGCATGGCTACACCTTC	CASSHPQGGHGYTF
NA	TRBV7-9	NA	TRBJ2-5	TGTGCCAGCAGCTCAATTCAAGAGACCCAGTACTTC	CASSSIQETQYF
TRBD2	TRBV7-9	NA	TRBJ2-7	TGTGCCAGCAGCTTAGCTAGCACTAGCGGTTTCTACGAGCAGTACTTC	CASSLASTSGFYEQYF
NA	TRBV25-1	few	TRBJ1-1	TGTGCCAGCAGGCAAACAGGGACGGGGACTGAAGCTTTCTTT	CASRQTGTGTEAFF
NA	TRBV4-2	many	TRBJ2-7	TGTGCCAGCAGCCAAGACGGTAGCGGAAGCTCCTACGAGCAGTACTTC	CASSQDGSGSSYEQYF
TRBD1	TRBV5-1	many	TRBJ2-1	TGCGCCAGCAGCCCTGGACAGGGGGCGAGTGGTGAGCAGTTCTTC	CASSPGQGASGEQFF
NA	TRBV4-2	NA	TRBJ1-4	TGTGCCAGCAGCCAATATCACCCGGGAGCTGAAAAACTGTTTTTT	CASSQYHPGAEKLFF
TRBD1	TRBV9	NA	TRBJ1-5	TGTGCCAGCAGCGGGGGACAGGGCAGCAATCAGCCCCAGCATTTT	CASSGGQGSNQPQHF
NA	TRBV7-2	few	TRBJ1-1	TGTGCCAGCAGCTTTCCAGGGCAGAACACTGAAGCTTTCTTT	CASSFPGQNTEAFF
NA	TRBV2	NA	TRBJ2-5	TGTGCCAGGAAACTGACAGGACCCCAAGAGACCCAGTACTTC	CARKLTGPQETQYF
NA	TRBV5-1	NA	TRBJ1-6	TGCGCCAGCAGCCCCCGAAGGGGTCCCGATTCACCCCTCCACTTT	CASSPRRGPDSPLHF
NA	TRBV6-7	NA	TRBJ1-6	TGTGCCAGCAGTTGGAAAGGGGTTTCACCCCTCCACTTT	CASSWKGVSPLHF
TRBD2	TRBV19	NA	TRBJ2-2	TGTGCCAGTAGTGGACTAGCGGGGGGTCGCACCGGGGAGCTGTTTTTT	CASSGLAGGRTGELFF
NA	TRBV18	NA	TRBJ1-2	TGTGCCAGCTCACCACCGGGAAAGGACTTAGAACGCTACACCTTC	CASSPPGKDLERYTF
NA	TRBV28	NA	TRBJ1-3	TGTGCCAGCAGTCCAAGATTAACCTACCCATATTTT	CASSPRLTYPYF
TRBD1	TRBV30	NA	TRBJ1-1	TGTGCCTCGTCCTCAGGGGGATGGAACACTGAAGCTTTCTTT	CASSSGGWNTEAFF
TRBD1	TRBV30	NA	TRBJ2-2	TGTGCCTTCGGACAGGGGGTGACCCCGGAGACCGGGGAGCTGTTTTTT	CAFGQGVTPETGELFF
TRBD1	TRBV7-9	medium-sized	TRBJ1-4	TGTGCCAGCAGCTTACCGCAGGGGGGTTTTACAGGGGCGGAACTGTTTTTT	CASSLPQGGFTGAELFF
TRBD1	TRBV4-3	NA	TRBJ2-2	TGCGCCAGCGGCGGACAGGGCTCGAGGACCGGGGAGCTGTTTTTT	CASGGQGSRTGELFF
NA	TRBV19	once	TRBJ1-1	TGTGCCAGTAGTATAGAAGGAGGGGGGGCGCGTACTGAAGCTTTCTTT	CASSIEGGGARTEAFF
TRBD1	TRBV27	NA	TRBJ1-2	TGTGCCAGCAGTTTATCGGTACAGGGGGTAGAAGGCTACACCTTC	CASSLSVQGVEGYTF
TRBD1	TRBV15	NA	TRBJ2-5	TGTGCCACCAGCCCGGGACAGGGCGGGGAGACCCAGTACTTC	CATSPGQGGETQYF
NA	TRBV5-1	NA	TRBJ1-2	TGCGCCAGCAGCACCGACGGGTCAACTAACTATGGCTACACCTTC	CASSTDGSTNYGYTF
NA	TRBV15	NA	TRBJ1-4	TGTGCCACCAGCAGAGAGGGGGCAGTCCTTGAAAAACTGTTTTTT	CATSREGAVLEKLFF
NA	TRBV7-9	once	TRBJ2-5	TGTGCCAGCAGCATTAGCCGTGGGGAGACCCAGTACTTC	CASSISRGETQYF
NA	TRBV25-1	few	TRBJ1-4	TGTGCCAGCAGTGAACGGGAGGGAGCTAATGAAAAACTGTTTTTT	CASSEREGANEKLFF
NA	TRBV9	few	TRBJ1-6	TGTGCCAGCACGAACACCGATGGTTTCCCCCTCCACTTT	CASTNTDGFPLHF
NA	TRBV2	NA	TRBJ2-2	TGTGCCAGCAAGCCTTGGAACACCGGGGAGCTGTTTTTT	CASKPWNTGELFF
NA	TRBV28	NA	TRBJ1-6	TGTGCCAGCAGGGAAGGAGGGGTCGCGTCAAGTTCACCCCTCCACTTT	CASREGGVASSSPLHF
NA	TRBV25-1	NA	TRBJ1-1	TGTGCCAGCAGTGACACCCCGAGGAACCCTTTCTTT	CASSDTPRNPFF
NA	TRBV28	NA	TRBJ2-5	TGTGCCAGCAGCCGGGACACTCGACAAGAGACCCAGTACTTC	CASSRDTRQETQYF
TRBD1	TRBV11-2	NA	TRBJ2-1	TGTGCCAGCAGCCAGGTGACAGGGGGCTTGGGGAATGAGCAGTTCTTC	CASSQVTGGLGNEQFF
TRBD1	TRBV2	NA	TRBJ2-3	TGTGCCAGCAGGAGGGACAGGGTCAGCACAGATACGCAGTATTTT	CASRRDRVSTDTQYF
NA	TRBV24-1	NA	TRBJ2-3	TGTGCCACCAGTGACGGGGGCACAGATACGCAGTATTTT	CATSDGGTDTQYF
NA	TRBV5-6	NA	TRBJ2-5	TGTGCCAGCAGCTTTTGGCTCCCAGTACAAGAGACCCAGTACTTC	CASSFWLPVQETQYF
NA	TRBV12-3/TRBV12-4	NA	TRBJ2-1	TGTGCCAGCAGTTATTCGGGGGAGCAGTTCTTC	CASSYSGEQFF
TRBD1	TRBV18	NA	TRBJ1-2	TGTGCCAGCTCACCCCTTACGGACAGGGCAACTAACTATGGCTACACCTTC	CASSPLTDRATNYGYTF
NA	TRBV10-3	NA	TRBJ2-7	TGTGCCATCAGTGAGTCTTTACAGGCTGACGTCGAGCAGTACTTC	CAISESLQADVEQYF
TRBD1	TRBV5-1	NA	TRBJ2-3	TGCGCCAGCAGCTCGTCGACAGGGGGCACAGATACGCAGTATTTT	CASSSSTGGTDTQYF
NA	TRBV3-1/TRBV3-2	NA	TRBJ2-5	TGTGCCAGCAGCCAAGTAAGAGGGGAGACCCAGTACTTC	CASSQVRGETQYF
TRBD2	TRBV5-1	NA	TRBJ2-7	TGCGCCAGCTTTCGCGGTTGGGGGGGCCGGGGGGGGGAGCAGTACTTC	CASFRGWGGRGGEQYF
NA	TRBV10-2	few	TRBJ1-1	TGCGCCAGCAGGGAAGGGAGAGGGAACACTGAAGCTTTCTTT	CASREGRGNTEAFF